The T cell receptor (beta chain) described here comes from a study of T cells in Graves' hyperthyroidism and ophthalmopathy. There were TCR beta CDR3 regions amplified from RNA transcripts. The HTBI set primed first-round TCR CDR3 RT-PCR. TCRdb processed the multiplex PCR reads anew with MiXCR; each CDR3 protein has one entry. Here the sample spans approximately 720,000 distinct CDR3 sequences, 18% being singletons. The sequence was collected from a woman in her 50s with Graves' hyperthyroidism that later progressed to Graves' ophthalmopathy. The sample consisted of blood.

The CDR3 protein is CASRRTSSGETQYF. DNA for the CDR3: TGTGCCAGCAGGCGTACTAGCTCGGGCGAGACCCAGTACTTC. The chain carries TRBV11-3 and TRBJ2-5, with D perhaps matching TRBD2 (6 bases). Looked up from germline, CDR1 is SGHNT and CDR2 is YENEEA. Trimming removed 6 bases at V and 5 bases at J, with 16 bases between. The CDR3 consists of 14 residues.